The next 8 T cell receptor beta chains were all read from a single sample in a study of blood T cell repertoires in COVID-19. Generated by immunoSEQ multiplex PCR, the TCRdb table keeps only in-frame clones and is missing some. The data hold 75,000 to 100,000 clones, with approximately 87% observed a single time. The sample taken for sequencing was peripheral blood. These receptors all come from a human donor in a cohort sampled during active COVID-19.

The chain joins TRBV7-9 to TRBJ1-1, with D possibly matching TRBD1 (6 bases). Trimming took off 1 base at V and 11 bases at J, with 8 bases between the two ends. This CDR3 contains 11 residues. From germline, CDR1 is SEHNR and CDR2 FQNEAQ (reference sequence). The CDR3 sequence: CASSLERGAFF. The CDR3 coding sequence is TGTGCCAGCAGCTTAGAAAGGGGGGCTTTCTTT.

The chain carries TRBV5-1 and TRBJ2-1, with a weak D call TRBD2 (6 bases). The CDR3 spans 18 residues. V was shortened by 1 base and J by 6 bases, with 23 bases between the two germline ends. Germline V gene sequence: CDR1 SGHRS, CDR2 YFSETQ. The CDR3: CASSLSTSTSIVGNEQFF. Here the CDR3 DNA reads TGCGCCAGCAGCTTGTCCACCTCCACTAGCATCGTCGGCAATGAGCAGTTCTTC.

This sequence joins TRBV19 and TRBJ2-2; 12 nucleotides match TRBD2. CDR3 length: 16 residues. CDR1 LNHDA and CDR2 SQIVND come from the germline V gene (reference sequence). V shed 5 bases, J shed 6 bases, and the junction held 7 bases outside the gene matches. CDR3 residues: CASSFRLAGDAGELFF. CDR3 sequence (DNA): TGTGCCAGTAGTTTCCGACTAGCGGGGGATGCCGGGGAGCTGTTTTTT.

The V and J genes are TRBV27 and TRBJ2-7, with TRBD2 identical over 8 bases. The CDR3 spans 14 residues. Germline CDR1 and CDR2: MNHEY and SMNVEV (reference sequence). Losses at the gene ends were 3 bases for V and 7 bases for J; bases not matched to a gene: 8. The CDR3 spells CASSLFGRAGEQYF. The DNA for the CDR3 is TGTGCCAGCAGTTTGTTCGGGAGGGCGGGAGAGCAGTACTTC.

The genes are TRBV6-2 or TRBV6-3 and TRBJ2-1; weak D call: TRBD2 (5 bases). Germline values: CDR1 MNHEY, CDR2 SVGEGT. Trimming shortened V by 4 bases and J by 3 bases, and 19 bases separated the two germline ends. The CDR3 covers 17 residues. The DNA of the CDR3 is TGTGCCAGCAGTTCGCCCCTGGACGGCCGGGACTACAATGAGCAGTTCTTC. Translated: CASSSPLDGRDYNEQFF.

This clone was found a few times. The chain has TRBV6-5 and TRBJ1-3; D is uncertain. V lost 6 bases to trimming and J lost 3 bases, with 9 bases between them. This CDR3 spans 13 amino acids. The germline gives CDR1 MNHEY, CDR2 SVGAGI. The CDR3 sequence: CASRGGGGNTIYF. The CDR3 nucleotides read TGTGCCAGCAGAGGAGGAGGTGGAAACACCATATATTTT.

This rearrangement joins TRBV3-1 (or the pseudogene TRBV3-2) to TRBJ1-2; 9 bases map to TRBD1. The V gene's germline CDR1 is LGHDT and CDR2 YNNKEL (reference sequence). Trimming removed 3 bases from V and 3 bases from J; junction bases left unmatched: 5. The CDR3 length is 15 residues. CDR3 protein: CASSQGWTGDYGYTF. CDR3 in DNA: TGTGCCAGCAGCCAGGGGTGGACAGGGGACTATGGCTACACCTTC.

This clone was counted only a few times. The chain recombines TRBV12-3 or TRBV12-4 with TRBJ2-3; D is perhaps TRBD1 (5 bases). Trimming took 6 bases from V and 4 from J, leaving 11 bases between them. The CDR3 is 13 amino acids. The CDR3 region is CASSPDISDTQYF. CDR3 in DNA: TGTGCCAGCAGCCCGGACATTTCAGATACGCAGTATTTT.